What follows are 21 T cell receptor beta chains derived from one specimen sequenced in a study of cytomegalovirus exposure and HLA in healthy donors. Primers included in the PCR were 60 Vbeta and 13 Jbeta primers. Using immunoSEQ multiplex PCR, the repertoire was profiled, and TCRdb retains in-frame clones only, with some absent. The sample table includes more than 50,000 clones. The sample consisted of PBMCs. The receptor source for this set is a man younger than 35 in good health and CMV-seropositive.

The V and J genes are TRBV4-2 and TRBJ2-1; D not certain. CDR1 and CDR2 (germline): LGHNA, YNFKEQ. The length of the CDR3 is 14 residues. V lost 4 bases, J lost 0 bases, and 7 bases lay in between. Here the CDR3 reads CASSPSYSYNEQFF. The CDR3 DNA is TGTGCCAGCAGCCCCTCTTACTCCTACAATGAGCAGTTCTTC.

The CDR3 DNA follows: TGTGCCAGCAGCTTAGCGGGAGCCCACGAGCAGTACTTC. Its protein is CASSLAGAHEQYF. The J gene is TRBJ2-7, the V gene TRBV5-5; TRBD2 matches at 8 bases. The V gene's germline CDR1 is SGHKS and CDR2 YYEKEE (reference sequence). This CDR3 contains 13 residues. V was clipped by 2 bases and J by 5 bases; unmatched bases: 3.

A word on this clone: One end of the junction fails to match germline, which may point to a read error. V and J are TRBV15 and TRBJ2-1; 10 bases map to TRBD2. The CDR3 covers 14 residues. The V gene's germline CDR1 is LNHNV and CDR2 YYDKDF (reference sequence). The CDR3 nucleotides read TGTGCCACCAGCAAAGCGGGAGGGCCAGTTACCGCAGTCTTC. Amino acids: CATSKAGGPVTAVF.

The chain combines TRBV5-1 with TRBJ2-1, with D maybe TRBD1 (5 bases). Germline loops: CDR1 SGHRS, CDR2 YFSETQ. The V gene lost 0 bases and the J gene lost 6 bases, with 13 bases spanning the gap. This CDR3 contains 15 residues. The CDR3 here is CASSLEGVGSNEQFF. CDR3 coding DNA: TGCGCCAGCAGCTTGGAAGGGGTGGGTTCCAATGAGCAGTTCTTC.

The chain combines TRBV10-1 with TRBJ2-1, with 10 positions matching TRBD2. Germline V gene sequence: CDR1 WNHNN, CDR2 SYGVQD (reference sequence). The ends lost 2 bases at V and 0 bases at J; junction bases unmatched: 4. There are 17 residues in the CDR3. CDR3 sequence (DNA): TGCGCCAGCAGTGAGGTGGCTAGCGGGGGCTCCTACAATGAGCAGTTCTTC. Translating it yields CASSEVASGGSYNEQFF.

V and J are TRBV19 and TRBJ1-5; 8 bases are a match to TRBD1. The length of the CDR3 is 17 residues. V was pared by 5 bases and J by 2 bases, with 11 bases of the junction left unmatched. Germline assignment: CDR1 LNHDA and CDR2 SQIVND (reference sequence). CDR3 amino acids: CASSPMDRDWGNQPQHF. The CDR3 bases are TGTGCCAGTAGTCCGATGGACAGGGATTGGGGCAATCAGCCCCAGCATTTT.

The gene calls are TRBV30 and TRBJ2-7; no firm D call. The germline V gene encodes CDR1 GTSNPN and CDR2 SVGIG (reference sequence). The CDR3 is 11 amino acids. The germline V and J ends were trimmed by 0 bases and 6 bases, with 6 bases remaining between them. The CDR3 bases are TGTGCCTGGAGTGTATCCCGCGAGCAGTACTTC. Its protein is CAWSVSREQYF.

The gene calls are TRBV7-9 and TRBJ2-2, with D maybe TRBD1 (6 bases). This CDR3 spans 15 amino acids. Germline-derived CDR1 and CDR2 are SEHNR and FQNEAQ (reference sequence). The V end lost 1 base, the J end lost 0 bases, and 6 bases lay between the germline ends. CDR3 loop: CASSLGTANTGELFF. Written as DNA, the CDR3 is TGTGCCAGCAGCTTAGGGACAGCGAACACCGGGGAGCTGTTTTTT.

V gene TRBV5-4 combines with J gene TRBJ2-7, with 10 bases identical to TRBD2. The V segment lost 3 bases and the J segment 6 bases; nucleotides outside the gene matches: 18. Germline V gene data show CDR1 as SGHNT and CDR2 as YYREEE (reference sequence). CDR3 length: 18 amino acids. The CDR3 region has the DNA TGTGCCAGCAGCTCGGCCGTGGTAGCGGGAGGCCCTGCCGGCGAGCAGTACTTC. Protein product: CASSSAVVAGGPAGEQYF.

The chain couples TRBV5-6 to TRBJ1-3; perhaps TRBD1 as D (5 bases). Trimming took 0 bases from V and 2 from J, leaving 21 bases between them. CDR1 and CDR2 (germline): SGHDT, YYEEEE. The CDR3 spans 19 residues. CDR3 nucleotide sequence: TGTGCCAGCAGCTTGGTAATAGGGGATTTTGAACAGACTGGAAACACCATATATTTT. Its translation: CASSLVIGDFEQTGNTIYF.

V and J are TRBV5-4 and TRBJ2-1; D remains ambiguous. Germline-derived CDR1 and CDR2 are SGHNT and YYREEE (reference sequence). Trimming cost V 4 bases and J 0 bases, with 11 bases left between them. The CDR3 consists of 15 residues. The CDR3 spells CASSPTGNSYNEQFF. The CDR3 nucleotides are TGTGCCAGCAGCCCGACGGGTAACTCCTACAATGAGCAGTTCTTC.

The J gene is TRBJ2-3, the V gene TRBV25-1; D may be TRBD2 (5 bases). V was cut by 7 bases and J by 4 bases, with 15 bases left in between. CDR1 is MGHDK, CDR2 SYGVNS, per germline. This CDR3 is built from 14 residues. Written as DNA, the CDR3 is TGTGCCAGCAAGGTGGGAGAGAGGGCAGATACGCAGTATTTT. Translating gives CASKVGERADTQYF. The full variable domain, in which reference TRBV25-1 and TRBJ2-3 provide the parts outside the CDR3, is EADIYQTPRYLVIGTGKKITLECSQTMGHDKMYWYQQDPGMELHLIHYSYGVNSTEKGDLSSESTVSRIRTEHFPLTLESARPSHTSQYLCASKVGERADTQYFGPGTRLTVL.

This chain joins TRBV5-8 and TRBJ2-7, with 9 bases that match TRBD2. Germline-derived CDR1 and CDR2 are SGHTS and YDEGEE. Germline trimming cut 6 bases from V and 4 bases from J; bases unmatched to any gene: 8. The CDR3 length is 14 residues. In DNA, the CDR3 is TGTGCCAGCAACCCTAGCGGGACCTCGTACGAGCAGTACTTC. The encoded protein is CASNPSGTSYEQYF.

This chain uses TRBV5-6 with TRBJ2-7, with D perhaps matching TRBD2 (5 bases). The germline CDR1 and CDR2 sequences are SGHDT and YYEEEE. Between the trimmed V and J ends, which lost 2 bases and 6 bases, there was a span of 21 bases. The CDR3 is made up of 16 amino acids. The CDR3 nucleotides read TGTGCCAGCAGCTTTGCCTCGGAGGTGCGTTCGGGCGAGCAGTACTTC. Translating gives CASSFASEVRSGEQYF.

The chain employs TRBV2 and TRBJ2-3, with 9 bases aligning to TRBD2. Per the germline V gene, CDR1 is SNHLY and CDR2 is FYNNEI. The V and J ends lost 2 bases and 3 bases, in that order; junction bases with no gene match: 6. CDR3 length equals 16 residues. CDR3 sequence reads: CASSERAGGKTDTQYF. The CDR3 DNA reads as TGTGCCAGCAGTGAAAGAGCGGGGGGCAAAACAGATACGCAGTATTTT.

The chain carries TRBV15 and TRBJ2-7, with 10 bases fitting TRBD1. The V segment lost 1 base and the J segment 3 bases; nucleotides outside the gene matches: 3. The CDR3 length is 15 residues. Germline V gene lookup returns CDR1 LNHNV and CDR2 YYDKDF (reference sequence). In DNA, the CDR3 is TGTGCCACCAGCAGAGCGGGACAGGGGATCTACGAGCAGTACTTC. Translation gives CATSRAGQGIYEQYF.

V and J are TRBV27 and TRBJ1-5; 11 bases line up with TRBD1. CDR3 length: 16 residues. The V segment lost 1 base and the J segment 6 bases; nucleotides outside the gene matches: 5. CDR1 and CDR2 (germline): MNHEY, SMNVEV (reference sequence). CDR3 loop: CASSLFGQGAGQPQHF. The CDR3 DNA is TGTGCCAGCAGTTTATTCGGACAGGGGGCAGGTCAGCCCCAGCATTTT.

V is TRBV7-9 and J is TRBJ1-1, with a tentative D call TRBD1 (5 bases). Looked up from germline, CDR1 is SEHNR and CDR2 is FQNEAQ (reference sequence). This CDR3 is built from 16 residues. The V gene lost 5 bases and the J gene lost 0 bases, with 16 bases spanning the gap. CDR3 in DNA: TGTGCCAGCAGCCCATTCGGTGGGGCCCTGAACACTGAAGCTTTCTTT. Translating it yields CASSPFGGALNTEAFF.

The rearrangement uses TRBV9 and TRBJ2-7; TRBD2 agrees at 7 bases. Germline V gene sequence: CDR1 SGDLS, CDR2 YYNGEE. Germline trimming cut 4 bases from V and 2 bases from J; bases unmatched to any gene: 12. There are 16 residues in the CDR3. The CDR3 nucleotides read TGTGCCAGCAGCCCCCCGGGTGGGAGGGCCCCCTACGAGCAGTACTTC. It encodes CASSPPGGRAPYEQYF.

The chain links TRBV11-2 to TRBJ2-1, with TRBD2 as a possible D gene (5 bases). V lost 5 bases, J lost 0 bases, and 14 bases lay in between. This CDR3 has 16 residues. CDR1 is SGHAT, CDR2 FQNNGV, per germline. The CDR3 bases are TGTGCCAGCAGCCCCGAAAGCGGAGGCTCCTACAATGAGCAGTTCTTC. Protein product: CASSPESGGSYNEQFF.

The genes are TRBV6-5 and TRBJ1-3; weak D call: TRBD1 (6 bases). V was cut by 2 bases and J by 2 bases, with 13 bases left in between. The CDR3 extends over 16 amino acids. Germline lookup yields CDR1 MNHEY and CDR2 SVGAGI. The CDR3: CASSYAGGQAGNTIYF. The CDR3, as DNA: TGTGCCAGCAGTTACGCGGGGGGGCAGGCTGGAAACACCATATATTTT.